The 17 T cell receptor beta chains listed next were all sequenced from one sample in a study of CD8+CD57+ T cells in acquired aplastic anemia. The template for TCR beta VDJ and CDR3 sequence profiling was genomic DNA. In TCRdb, the reads were re-called with MiXCR into one record per CDR3 protein. The sample has hundreds of thousands of distinct CDR3 sequences, 65% to 75% seen once. What was sequenced was sorted CD4+, CD8+, or CD8+CD57+ T cells (not recorded which) from PBMCs. These TCRs come from a human donor in good health, serving as a control.

In this sample, this clonotype turned up many times. V and J are TRBV10-3 and TRBJ1-6; possible D gene TRBD1, 5 bases. This CDR3 is 13 amino acids long. CDR1 is ENHRY and CDR2 is SYGVKD in the germline V gene. V dropped 10 bases and J dropped 7 bases, with 14 bases sitting between them. The DNA of the CDR3 is TGTGCCACCTCGGGGGACCTAAATTCACCCCTCCACTTT. Its translation is CATSGDLNSPLHF.

The genes are TRBV7-4 and TRBJ1-6; TRBD1 matches 8 bases. The V gene end was trimmed by 5 bases and the J gene end by 13 bases; junction bases not matched to a gene: 13. The CDR3 extends over 15 amino acids. Germline loops: CDR1 SGHVT, CDR2 SQSDAQ. The CDR3 here is CASSTQGQDNPPLHF. Here the CDR3 DNA reads TGTGCCAGCAGCACACAGGGACAGGATAATCCCCCCCTCCACTTT.

This clonotype was seen repeatedly, ten times or more. This sequence joins TRBV19 and TRBJ2-3; perhaps TRBD1 as D (6 bases). V lost 9 bases and J 4 bases, leaving 17 bases between the germline ends. Germline CDR1 is LNHDA and CDR2 is SQIVND (reference sequence). The CDR3 has 14 amino acids. The DNA of the CDR3 is TGTGCCAGCCGTACAGGGTTTTGGGCAGATACGCAGTATTTT. Its protein is CASRTGFWADTQYF.

Remarks on this clonotype: Relative to the germline gene, one junction end is altered; a read error may explain this. The chain joins TRBV12-3 or TRBV12-4 to TRBJ1-5; TRBD1 is a possible D gene (6 bases). The CDR3 consists of 14 residues. CDR3 DNA sequence: TGTGCCAGCAGTGTACAGGGTGTCGATCAGTCCCAGCATTTT. Translated, it gives CASSVQGVDQSQHF.

This clonotype has more than one count but fewer than ten. V gene TRBV7-9 combines with J gene TRBJ1-3; no clear D. Germline CDR1 is SEHNR and CDR2 is FQNEAQ (reference sequence). CDR3 length: 14 residues. Between the trimmed V and J ends, which lost 4 bases and 8 bases, there was a span of 15 bases. CDR3 nucleotides: TGTGCCAGCAGCTCCCGCGCTGGGGTTGACACCATATATTTT. It is translated as CASSSRAGVDTIYF.

Details on this clonotype: The junction does not match germline at one end; this may be a read error. The chain is built from TRBV10-3 and TRBJ2-7; 8 nucleotides agree with TRBD2. Per the germline V gene, CDR1 is ENHRY and CDR2 is SYGVKD. The CDR3 totals 13 residues. In DNA form, the CDR3 reads TGTGCCATCTCGGGGGGGGCCCCATACGAGCAGTATTTC. Protein sequence: CAISGGAPYEQYF.

With respect to this clonotype: The CDR3 carries no conserved terminal phenylalanine or tryptophan, so it likely arises from a read error. The chain is built from TRBV19 and TRBJ1-3; D is undetermined. The CDR3 is 15 amino acids. Germline CDR1 LNHDA, CDR2 SQIVND (reference sequence). Trimming cost V 6 bases and J 12 bases, with 24 bases left between them. CDR3 residues: CASSSRTCGNTIIYG. CDR3 nucleotides: TGTGCCAGTAGCTCTAGGACCTGTGGAAACACCATCATATATGGT.

J is TRBJ1-4 and V is TRBV2; D might be TRBD1 (5 bases). Germline-derived CDR1 and CDR2 are SNHLY and FYNNEI. CDR3 length equals 14 residues. V lost 6 bases and J lost 3, with 11 bases in between. The CDR3, as DNA: TGTGCCAGCAGCAACCAAGGGGCTAATGAAAAACTGTTTTTT. Protein: CASSNQGANEKLFF.

The chain carries TRBV15 and TRBJ1-1; D ambiguous. This CDR3 has 14 amino acids. Germline V gene lookup returns CDR1 LNHNV and CDR2 YYDKDF (reference sequence). V shed 0 bases and J shed 3 bases, with 8 bases lying between them. The CDR3 reads CATSRDGSYTEAFF. The CDR3 nucleotides read TGTGCCACCAGCAGAGACGGGAGTTACACTGAAGCTTTCTTT.

The chain recombines TRBV5-1 with TRBJ2-3; 8 bases match TRBD2. The CDR3 has 15 residues. J gave up 0 bases and V 6 bases, and 6 bases lay outside the gene matches. Per germline, CDR1 SGHRS and CDR2 YFSETQ. The CDR3 DNA follows: TGCGCCAGCACCCAGTGCGGGGGGAGCACAGATACGCAGTATTTT. This sequence encodes CASTQCGGSTDTQYF.

The rearrangement uses TRBV7-2 and TRBJ2-7; D is perhaps TRBD1 or TRBD2 (5 bases each). Trimming removed 2 bases from V and 3 bases from J, with 14 bases in between. The V gene's germline CDR1 is SGHTA and CDR2 FQGNSA. This CDR3 region has 15 residues. CDR3 sequence: CASSLSGQGDYEQYF. The CDR3 nucleotides are TGTGCCAGCAGCTTAAGTGGGCAGGGAGACTACGAGCAGTACTTC.

In regard to this clonotype: At one end the junction does not follow the germline gene, possibly because of a read error. The V and J genes are TRBV9 and TRBJ1-6; no reliable D call. This CDR3 spans 13 amino acids. Germline-derived CDR1 and CDR2 are SGDLS and YYNGEE. CDR3 in DNA: TGTGCCAGCAGCTCGAACAGCTACGGCGCTGAAGCTTTC. It encodes CASSSNSYGAEAF. Combining the CDR3 with reference TRBV9 and TRBJ1-6 gives the whole variable domain DSGVTQTPKHLITATGQRVTLRCSPRSGDLSVYWYQQSLDQGLQFLIQYYNGEERAKGNILERFSAQQFPDLHSELNLSSLELGDSALYFCASSSNSYGAEAFGNGTRLTVT.

The chain recombines TRBV5-1 with TRBJ1-1; 11 positions agree with TRBD1. The CDR3 sequence is 13 residues long. Germline-derived CDR1 and CDR2 are SGHRS and YFSETQ. Losses at the gene ends were 1 base for V and 10 bases for J; bases not matched to a gene: 3. CDR3 in DNA: TGCGCCAGCAGCTTGCCTGGACAGGGGGCAGCTTTCTTT. This codes for CASSLPGQGAAFF.

This clonotype has a single count. V is TRBV2 and J is TRBJ1-5; D not resolved. CDR1 and CDR2 (germline): SNHLY, FYNNEI. The CDR3 runs to 14 residues. Trimming pared 6 bases from V and 7 bases from J, leaving 16 bases between. The CDR3 region is CASSSGYRNQPQHF. DNA for the CDR3: TGTGCCAGCAGCTCGGGGTATAGAAACCAGCCCCAGCATTTT.

The genes are TRBV7-2 and TRBJ1-2; D not certain. Germline V gives CDR1 SGHTA, CDR2 FQGNSA. The CDR3 is 14 residues long. Trimming left V 1 base short and J 3 bases short, with 9 bases between. CDR3 in amino acids: CASSLGGQHYGYTF. The CDR3, as DNA: TGTGCCAGCAGCTTAGGAGGCCAGCACTATGGCTACACCTTC.

The chain carries TRBV14 and TRBJ2-7; 10 bases line up with TRBD2. V shed 0 bases and J 4 bases; nucleotides not matched to a gene: 6. The germline V gene has CDR1 SGHDN and CDR2 FVKESK. The length of the CDR3 is 16 residues. CDR3 protein: CASSQDASGGRYEQYF. Written as DNA, the CDR3 is TGTGCCAGCAGCCAAGACGCTAGCGGGGGCAGATACGAGCAGTACTTC.

For this clonotype: At one end the junction does not follow the germline gene, possibly because of a read error. This chain joins TRBV7-9 and TRBJ1-4; 7 nucleotides agree with TRBD1. CDR1 SEHNR and CDR2 FQNEAQ come from the germline V gene (reference sequence). The CDR3 spans 13 residues. This CDR3 is CASSIGGSGTVFF. The CDR3 bases are TGCGCCAGCAGCATAGGGGGTAGTGGGACAGTGTTTTTC.